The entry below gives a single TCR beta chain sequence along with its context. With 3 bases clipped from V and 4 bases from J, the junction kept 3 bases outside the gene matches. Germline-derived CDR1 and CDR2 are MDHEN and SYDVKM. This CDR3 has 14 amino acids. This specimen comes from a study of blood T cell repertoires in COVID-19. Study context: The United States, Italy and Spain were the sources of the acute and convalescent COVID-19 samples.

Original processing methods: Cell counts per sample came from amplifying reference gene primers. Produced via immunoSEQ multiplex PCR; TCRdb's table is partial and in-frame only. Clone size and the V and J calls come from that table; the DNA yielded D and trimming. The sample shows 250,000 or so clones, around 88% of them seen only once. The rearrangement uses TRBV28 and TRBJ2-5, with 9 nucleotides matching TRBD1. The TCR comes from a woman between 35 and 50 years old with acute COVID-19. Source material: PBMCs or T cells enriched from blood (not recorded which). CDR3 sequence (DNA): TGTGCCAGCAGTTTTTCGGGACAGGGAGAGACCCAGTACTTC. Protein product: CASSFSGQGETQYF.